These T cell receptor beta chains were read from a single sample in a study of blood T cell repertoires in COVID-19. Clones were read by immunoSEQ multiplex PCR, and TCRdb kept only the in-frame ones, dropping some. This sample has 250,000 to 300,000 clones, with approximately 88% found just once. What was sequenced was peripheral blood. Source of these receptors: a woman in her 70s with COVID-19, enrolled during active disease. The CDR3 runs from the conserved cysteine through the conserved F or W. Each record gives: V gene, clone size, J gene, D gene, CDR3 DNA, CDR3 protein. A D gene is named only where the DNA matches it firmly. Clone size appears in some rows only: once, few, many, or a class for an expanded clone.

TRBV10-3	-	TRBJ2-1	TRBD2	TGTGCCATCAGGACTAGCGACGGTGAGCAGTTCTTC	CAIRTSDGEQFF
TRBV7-2	-	TRBJ2-1	TRBD2	TGTGCCAGCAGCTTAAGCGGGACCTACAATGAGCAGTTCTTC	CASSLSGTYNEQFF
TRBV7-2	-	TRBJ2-5	TRBD2	TGTGCCAGCAGCTTAGGGGGGACTAGGCGCGAGACCCAGTACTTC	CASSLGGTRRETQYF
TRBV28	-	TRBJ2-2	TRBD2	TGTGCCAGTAGGGCTAGCGGTTTGAACACCGGGGAGCTGTTTTTT	CASRASGLNTGELFF
TRBV19	-	TRBJ1-2	-	TGTGCCAGTAGCCCCAATTTCGGGGTAAACTATGGCTACACCTTC	CASSPNFGVNYGYTF
TRBV5-1	-	TRBJ1-2	-	TGCGCCAGCAGCTTGTCGGGATCAAATGGCTACACCTTC	CASSLSGSNGYTF
TRBV24-1	-	TRBJ1-1	TRBD1	TGTGCCATCCTAGACAGGGTGTCTGAAGCTTTCTTT	CAILDRVSEAFF
TRBV11-1	few	TRBJ2-1	-	TGTGCCAGCAGCCTGGAGAGGACAGTCTCCTACAATGAGCAGTTCTTC	CASSLERTVSYNEQFF
TRBV28	-	TRBJ1-5	-	TGTGCCAGCCTTATGACAGGCGGTCAGCCCCAGCATTTT	CASLMTGGQPQHF
TRBV18	-	TRBJ1-2	TRBD1	TGTGCCAGCTCACCACTTGGACAGGATCCTGTCTATGGCTACACCTTC	CASSPLGQDPVYGYTF
TRBV15	-	TRBJ1-2	-	TGTGCCACCAGCAGAGGCCTGGGGCTTATAGGGGGTTATGGCTACACCTTC	CATSRGLGLIGGYGYTF
TRBV6-6	once	TRBJ1-6	TRBD1	TGTGCCAGCAGTTACCGGGACAGGGGGAAGTCACCCCTCCACTTT	CASSYRDRGKSPLHF
TRBV6-4	-	TRBJ2-3	TRBD2	TGTGCCAGCAGCCGACTAGCGGGAACAGATACGCAGTATTTT	CASSRLAGTDTQYF
TRBV7-9	-	TRBJ2-3	-	TGTGCCAGCAGCGGGGCCGGTAAGGCAGATACGCAGTATTTT	CASSGAGKADTQYF
TRBV30	-	TRBJ2-7	-	TGTGCCTGGAGTATCAACGAGCAGTACTTC	CAWSINEQYF
TRBV5-1	-	TRBJ1-2	TRBD1	TGCGCCAGCAGCCGTCCATCCGGGACAGGAAATAACTATGGCTACACCTTC	CASSRPSGTGNNYGYTF
TRBV19	-	TRBJ2-3	-	TGTGCCAGTAGCGCAACTAGCTGGAGGACAGATACGCAGTATTTT	CASSATSWRTDTQYF
TRBV5-1	-	TRBJ2-7	TRBD2	TGCGCCAGCAGCGAAACTAGCGTTACCTACGAGCAGTACTTC	CASSETSVTYEQYF
TRBV5-1	-	TRBJ1-1	TRBD1	TGCGCCAGCAGCTTGGTGGACAGGGAAGCTTTCTTT	CASSLVDREAFF
TRBV5-1	-	TRBJ1-1	-	TGCGCCAGCAGCTTGGGACAGGAATCAGAAGCTTTCTTT	CASSLGQESEAFF
TRBV28	-	TRBJ1-1	TRBD1	TGTGCCAGCAGCCACACAGGGCAAAGGGGGCATCGAGCTTTCTTT	CASSHTGQRGHRAFF
TRBV15	-	TRBJ1-3	-	TGTGCCACCAGCAGAGATAGAGACAGCTCTGGAAACACCATATATTTT	CATSRDRDSSGNTIYF
TRBV5-6	-	TRBJ1-2	-	TGTGCCAGCAGCTTGGTACAGGGCGCTGGCTACACCTTC	CASSLVQGAGYTF
TRBV30	-	TRBJ1-1	TRBD1	TGTGCCTGGGGGGACAGGGCAGAAGCTTTCTTT	CAWGDRAEAFF
TRBV6-5	-	TRBJ2-5	TRBD2	TGTGCCAGCAGTTCCGGGGTAGCGGGAGGGCCCGAGACCCAGTACTTC	CASSSGVAGGPETQYF
TRBV3-1/TRBV3-2	-	TRBJ2-7	TRBD2	TGTGCCAGCAGCCAAGACTGCGGGAGCCCCGCTGGAGAGCAGTACTTC	CASSQDCGSPAGEQYF
TRBV7-6	-	TRBJ2-3	TRBD2	TGTGCCAGCAGCCCTAGCCTCCTAGCGGGATTAACAGATACGCAGTATTTT	CASSPSLLAGLTDTQYF
TRBV6-6	-	TRBJ2-7	TRBD1	TGTGCCAGCAATCCACAGGGGGAAGCCCACGAGCAGTACTTC	CASNPQGEAHEQYF
TRBV4-3	-	TRBJ2-2	-	TGCGCCAGCAGCCAAGAGGGGGGAGGACAAAACACCGGGGAGCTGTTTTTT	CASSQEGGGQNTGELFF
TRBV9	-	TRBJ1-2	-	TGTGCCAGCAGCGTATCGGGGGAGTATGGCTACACCTTC	CASSVSGEYGYTF
TRBV7-3	-	TRBJ1-1	-	TGTGCCAGCAGCTTCTCCGCAAGGGGGAACACTGAAGCTTTCTTT	CASSFSARGNTEAFF
TRBV21-1	-	TRBJ1-1	-	TGTGCCAGTCAGAAGAACACTGAAGCTTTCTTT	CASQKNTEAFF
TRBV12-3/TRBV12-4	-	TRBJ1-5	-	TGTGCCAGCAGTCGACAGGGCAATCAGCCCCAGCATTTT	CASSRQGNQPQHF
TRBV5-5	-	TRBJ2-7	-	TGTGCCAGCAGCCATACTATGTACGAGCAGTACTTC	CASSHTMYEQYF
TRBV5-1	-	TRBJ2-7	-	TGCGCCAGCAGCCCGCAGGGGCTCCGCTACGAGCAGTACTTC	CASSPQGLRYEQYF
TRBV27	once	TRBJ2-1	TRBD1	TGTGCCAGCGCCCACAGGGGCCATGAGCAGTTCTTC	CASAHRGHEQFF
TRBV27	-	TRBJ2-2	-	TGTGCCAGCAGTTTCCCAGGGGCCGGGGAGCTGTTTTTT	CASSFPGAGELFF
TRBV11-1	-	TRBJ2-1	-	TGTGCCAGCAATAGGCTAGGGAGGTACAATGAGCAGTTCTTC	CASNRLGRYNEQFF
TRBV29-1	few	TRBJ2-1	TRBD2	TGCAGCGTTGAAGATCTCGCGGGAGGCGGCAATGAGCAGTTCTTC	CSVEDLAGGGNEQFF
TRBV19	-	TRBJ1-1	TRBD1	TGTGCCAGTGGGGATAACAGGGGCCAAAGAGCTTTCTTT	CASGDNRGQRAFF
TRBV30	-	TRBJ2-3	TRBD1	TGTGCCTGGAGCCCCGGCAGGGGGGATACGCAGTATTTT	CAWSPGRGDTQYF
TRBV6-5	once	TRBJ1-1	TRBD1	TGTGCCAGCAGTTACTCCGGACAGGTGGGTGAAGCTTTCTTT	CASSYSGQVGEAFF
TRBV19	once	TRBJ2-7	TRBD2	TGTGCCAGTAGTATCTTAGCGGGAGGGCGCTACGAGCAGTACTTC	CASSILAGGRYEQYF
TRBV28	-	TRBJ1-2	TRBD1	TGTGCCAGCAGGGAGGGACAGGAATTCTATGGCTACACCTTC	CASREGQEFYGYTF
TRBV19	once	TRBJ1-4	TRBD1	TGTGCCAGTAGAGACAGGGGGTTGACTGAAAAACTGTTTTTT	CASRDRGLTEKLFF
TRBV29-1	once	TRBJ2-7	-	TGCAGCGTTGTTGGGGGACTCTACGAGCAGTACTTC	CSVVGGLYEQYF
TRBV6-5	-	TRBJ2-7	TRBD2	TGTGCCAGCAGCCTATCCAGCGGGAGTAGCTACGAGCAGTACTTC	CASSLSSGSSYEQYF
TRBV28	once	TRBJ2-5	TRBD2	TGTGCCAGCAGTGCACTCCCACATGGAGCGGGAGGGCTGGAGACCCAGTACTTC	CASSALPHGAGGLETQYF
TRBV2	-	TRBJ1-5	-	TGTGCCAGCAGTGGTGCAGGGCGAAGGTATGGGGATCAGCCCCAGCATTTT	CASSGAGRRYGDQPQHF
TRBV4-2	-	TRBJ2-6	TRBD1	TGTGCCAGCAGCCAAGAGAGGACAGGATACTCTGGGGCCAACGTCCTGACTTTC	CASSQERTGYSGANVLTF
TRBV21-1	-	TRBJ1-5	-	TGTGCCAAGAGTCAGCCCCAGCATTTT	CAKSQPQHF
TRBV29-1	-	TRBJ2-3	-	TGCAGCGTGGAACGGGAATCGTGGTATTTT	CSVERESWYF
TRBV11-2	-	TRBJ2-1	TRBD2	TGTGCCAGCAGCCCAGGGACTAGCAGATTCTCCTACAATGAGCAGTTCTTC	CASSPGTSRFSYNEQFF
TRBV7-2	few	TRBJ1-6	-	TGTGCCAGCAGCTTAATAGCCGGCGAGATCACCCTCCACTTT	CASSLIAGEITLHF
TRBV30	-	TRBJ1-5	-	TGTGCCTGGAGTGCGGTGGGGGGTACTCAGCCCCAGCATTTT	CAWSAVGGTQPQHF
TRBV5-6	-	TRBJ1-5	-	TGTGCCAGCAGCTTGGGTGGGGCAGGGCTCAATCAGCCCCAGCATTTT	CASSLGGAGLNQPQHF
TRBV7-2	-	TRBJ2-7	-	TGTGCCAGCAGCTCCCATGGGCCAGGCTACGAGCAGTACTTC	CASSSHGPGYEQYF
TRBV15	once	TRBJ2-7	-	TGTGCCACCAGCAGACCTACCGGCTCCTACGAGCAGTACTTC	CATSRPTGSYEQYF